This T cell receptor beta chain is from a study of blood T cell repertoires in COVID-19. The wider study: Sites across the United States, Italy and Spain contributed samples from acute and convalescent COVID-19. PBMCs, B-cell-depleted T cells, or T cells were the source of the cDNA or gDNA that made up the material.

Per the original methods: Reference gene primer amplification yielded estimated nucleated cell counts. TCRdb keeps only in-frame clones here, not all; method: immunoSEQ multiplex PCR. That table furnishes V, J and clone size, whereas the DNA furnished D and trimming. The sample lists some 97,000 clones, around 90% occurring once. The source material was peripheral blood. The TCR originated in a woman aged 55-70 years with acute or convalescent COVID-19.

The CDR3 DNA is TGTGCCAGCGGCATCGGGGGGCGCGGCCCCACCATATATTTT. Its protein product is CASGIGGRGPTIYF. The chain uses TRBV13 and TRBJ1-3; possible D gene TRBD1, 6 bases. This CDR3 is 14 amino acids long. The V end was cut by 8 bases, the J end by 9 bases, with 20 bases between. Germline loops: CDR1 PRHDT, CDR2 FYEKMQ (reference sequence).